This TCR beta chain came from a study of T cell changes during pregnancy in multiple sclerosis. Repertoires were generated with immunoSEQ multiplex PCR, while TCRdb's copy carries only in-frame clones and drops some. The sample gives 45,000 or so clones, approximately 96% of which show up once; roughly 1% is in the top ten. The CDR3 runs to 20 residues. Germline assignment: CDR1 LGHNA and CDR2 YNFKEQ. J was trimmed by 0 bases and V by 0 bases; bases with no gene match: 9. This chain joins TRBV4-2 and TRBJ2-6; 9 nucleotides align to TRBD2. The clonotype was recovered from a female donor with multiple sclerosis, enrolled in a pregnancy study. Sequencing was performed on peripheral blood, taken in the second trimester of pregnancy. The CDR3 nucleotides read TGTGCCAGCAGCCAAGAGGTGGTACTAGCGGGTTTCTCTGGGGCCAACGTCCTGACTTTC. This encodes CASSQEVVLAGFSGANVLTF.